Listed below are T cell receptor beta chains from one sample, sequenced in a study of T cells expressing NK-cell markers. Reprocessing the 5' RACE reads, TCRdb reports a single entry for every CDR3 protein and omits DNA. The sample table includes 300,000 to 500,000 distinct CDR3 sequences. The specimen sequenced was blood T cells: a sorted CD56 or NKG2C T cell subset, CD4+ or CD8+ T cells, or bulk PBMC T cells (not recorded which). Receptors originate from a woman between 45 and 65 years old in good health. Both conserved end residues are part of each CDR3.

TRBJ2-5 | TRBV5-1 | CASRTEGGRQETQYF
TRBJ2-2 | TRBV3-1 | CASSHRPTATGELFF
TRBJ2-1 | TRBV12-3/TRBV12-4 | CASRRGGLSSYNEQFF
TRBJ2-7 | TRBV20-1 | CSARDRVNSPTYEQYF
TRBJ2-3 | TRBV4-1 | CASSEGTDTQYF
TRBJ2-7 | TRBV23-1 | CASSRLSVSGYEQYF
TRBJ1-2 | TRBV28 | CASSLPGTGYEGYTF
TRBJ1-1 | TRBV29-1 | CSVEIGLGTEAFF
TRBJ2-2 | TRBV5-1 | CASSPTTGVRTGELFF
TRBJ2-5 | TRBV6-5 | CASRPGLAHREYQETQYF
TRBJ2-7 | TRBV20-1 | CSSGETYEQYF
TRBJ2-1 | TRBV4-2 | CASSQDPSSGSRNEQFF
TRBJ2-1 | TRBV29-1 | CSVAGLAGSSYNEQFF
TRBJ1-2 | TRBV6-1 | CASSELGTAGGYTF
TRBJ2-1 | TRBV20-1 | CSARLPARGYNEQFF
TRBJ1-6 | TRBV5-4 | CASRPGQPNNSPLHF
TRBJ2-2 | TRBV4-1 | CASSLAGTKTGELFF
TRBJ2-2 | TRBV11-3 | CASSPGTSGTGELFF
TRBJ2-5 | TRBV12-3/TRBV12-4 | CASSLARGIQETQYF
TRBJ1-2 | TRBV30 | CAWIPPESRGYTF
TRBJ1-3 | TRBV29-1 | CSFRDPGNTIYF
TRBJ1-1 | TRBV5-1 | CASSVNREVYTEAFF
TRBJ2-1 | TRBV4-1 | CASSAFRLAGPPEAYNEQFF
TRBJ2-7 | TRBV5-1 | CASSLRDRGIEQYF
TRBJ2-1 | TRBV7-2 | CASSFWTGGDTFF
TRBJ2-7 | TRBV10-1 | CASSEPRGPRYF
TRBJ2-5 | TRBV3-1 | CASRAVGFLETQYF
TRBJ2-7 | TRBV4-1 | CASSRGLAGELPYEQYF
TRBJ2-1 | TRBV3-1 | CASSQSLNNEQFF
TRBJ2-3 | TRBV5-6 | CASSLRRLSTDTQYF
TRBJ2-5 | TRBV20-1 | CSAPAGGGTVGARETQYF